Listed below are T cell receptor beta chains from one sample, sequenced in a study of shared clonotypes between healthy human individuals. Using immunoSEQ multiplex PCR, the repertoire was profiled, and TCRdb retains in-frame clones only, with some absent. This sample has about 450,000 clones, with 70% to 80% found just once. Sequencing was carried out using PBMCs. The receptors were sampled from a woman aged 40 to 50 in good health. Some clones in this sample may be carry-over from other donors' samples. Each CDR3 is given with its conserved first and last residue. The order of the fields is V gene, clone size, D gene, J gene, CDR3 protein, CDR3 DNA. A D gene is named only where the DNA matches it firmly. Not all rows give a size; the values are once, few, many and, for expanded clones, a class.

v_gene: TRBV12-5
abundance: -
d_gene: -
j_gene: TRBJ1-2
CDR3aa: CVSVTGNYGHTF
CDR3nt: TGTGTTAGTGTCACAGGGAACTATGGCCACACCTTC

v_gene: TRBV10-3
abundance: -
d_gene: TRBD1
j_gene: TRBJ2-1
CDR3aa: CAISGGRTGGYNEQFF
CDR3nt: TGTGCCATCAGTGGGGGCCGGACAGGGGGATACAATGAGCAGTTCTTC

v_gene: TRBV15
abundance: -
d_gene: -
j_gene: TRBJ2-5
CDR3aa: CATSKTLGRTQETQYF
CDR3nt: TGTGCCACCAGCAAAACCCTGGGGCGGACCCAAGAGACCCAGTACTTC

v_gene: TRBV7-6
abundance: -
d_gene: -
j_gene: TRBJ2-3
CDR3aa: CASSLGEPDTQYF
CDR3nt: TGTGCCAGCAGCCTGGGGGAACCAGATACGCAGTATTTT

v_gene: TRBV30
abundance: few
d_gene: -
j_gene: TRBJ1-4
CDR3aa: CAWSAREEKLFF
CDR3nt: TGTGCCTGGAGCGCCCGGGAAGAAAAACTGTTTTTT

v_gene: TRBV7-3
abundance: -
d_gene: -
j_gene: TRBJ2-7
CDR3aa: CASSLEHGRQYF
CDR3nt: TGTGCCAGCAGCTTAGAGCACGGGCGGCAGTACTTC

v_gene: TRBV7-9
abundance: -
d_gene: -
j_gene: TRBJ1-6
CDR3aa: CASSPTLGSPLHF
CDR3nt: TGTGCCAGCAGCCCAACCCTGGGATCACCCCTCCACTTT

v_gene: TRBV6-1
abundance: -
d_gene: -
j_gene: TRBJ1-4
CDR3aa: CASSESLRVDEKLFF
CDR3nt: TGTGCCAGCAGTGAATCTCTCAGGGTCGACGAAAAACTGTTTTTT

v_gene: TRBV9
abundance: -
d_gene: -
j_gene: TRBJ2-1
CDR3aa: CASSVVAMGVVEQFF
CDR3nt: TGTGCCAGCAGCGTAGTGGCGATGGGGGTGGTTGAGCAGTTCTTC

v_gene: TRBV7-3
abundance: -
d_gene: -
j_gene: TRBJ2-3
CDR3aa: CASSRDGGWATDTQYF
CDR3nt: TGTGCCAGCAGTCGCGACGGCGGGTGGGCCACAGATACGCAGTATTTT

v_gene: TRBV9
abundance: few
d_gene: TRBD1
j_gene: TRBJ2-1
CDR3aa: CASSRTGGPYNEQFF
CDR3nt: TGTGCCAGCAGCCGGACAGGGGGCCCCTACAATGAGCAGTTCTTC

v_gene: TRBV28
abundance: many
d_gene: -
j_gene: TRBJ1-1
CDR3aa: CASRPTGRNTEAFF
CDR3nt: TGTGCCAGCAGGCCTACGGGGAGGAACACTGAAGCTTTCTTT

v_gene: TRBV28
abundance: -
d_gene: -
j_gene: TRBJ2-4
CDR3aa: CASSVRDANIQYF
CDR3nt: TGTGCCAGCAGTGTCCGGGACGCAAACATTCAGTACTTC

v_gene: TRBV29-1
abundance: -
d_gene: TRBD2
j_gene: TRBJ2-1
CDR3aa: CSVGGTKNNEQFF
CDR3nt: TGCAGCGTTGGGGGGACTAAAAACAATGAGCAGTTCTTC